Sequencing of this TCR beta chain was carried out in a study of metastatic and nonmetastatic thyroid tumors. Study at large: Malignant and benign thyroid patients had repertoires compared in peripheral blood and tumor or nodule tissue.

General study findings and limits: Significantly higher TCR beta diversity was reportedly seen in malignant thyroid tumors than benign nodules, in blood and tumor.

TCRdb re-processed the PCR reads through MiXCR. The data show about 18,000 clones, roughly a quarter seen once. This CDR3 has 16 residues. The V gene end was trimmed by 6 bases and the J gene end by 3 bases; junction bases not matched to a gene: 8. Germline assignment: CDR1 MNHNS and CDR2 SASEGT. A few counts support this clone. The antigen remains undetermined. No treatment had been given to any patient before thyroid surgery. The source of this sequence is a female donor with papillary thyroid cancer or a benign thyroid nodule (not recorded which). Some clones in this sample may be carry-over from other donors' samples. The V gene is TRBV6-1, the J gene TRBJ1-5; 10 bases line up with TRBD1. The material sequenced was adjacent normal tissue. CDR3 in amino acids: CASRGSTGGFNQPQHF. The CDR3 DNA sequence: TGTGCCAGCAGGGGGTCGACAGGGGGCTTCAATCAGCCCCAGCATTTT.